This T cell receptor beta chain was sequenced for a study of T cells expressing NK-cell markers (TCRdb year 2020). The study in broad terms: In sorted CD3+CD56+NKG2C+, CD3+CD56+NKG2C- and CD3+CD56-NKG2C+ T-cell subsets from several donors, TCR beta-chain repertoires were profiled. Sequencing of the libraries produced 2 x 150 bp reads on Illumina HiSeq 2000/2500, MiSeq or NextSeq. Among the eight sequenced donors, only one was HCMV-seronegative, while the other seven were HCMV-seropositive. The study sequenced eight donors, all healthy volunteers chosen at random: three men and five women.

A commercial ELISA kit detecting HCMV-specific IgG in serum was used to determine HCMV serostatus. Ficoll density gradient centrifugation was used to isolate peripheral blood mononuclear cells from blood. The instrument was an Illumina HiSeq 2000. 5'RACE template switching, by which a universal primer site and unique molecular identifiers were added, was used to make TCR beta cDNA libraries. Synthesis of cDNA was primed from the TCR beta constant segment and was followed by two consecutive PCR amplification steps. The published analysis was carried out like this. MIGEC handled demultiplexing of the reads and grouping by UMI, while MiTCR was used to assemble and quantify clonotypes. To exclude erroneous sequences, only TCR cDNA sequences supported by at least two reads were retained. The tcR package was used for downstream repertoire analysis, and clonotypes were matched between fractions using CDR3 nucleotide sequence together with V segment. VDJmatch was used to annotate antigen specificity against VDJdb, with one amino acid substitution in CDR3 permitted. TCRdb reprocessed the public reads and reports one entry per CDR3 protein sequence, without DNA. The V and J calls follow TCRdb's processing rather than the paper's. This sample's listing comprises some 150,000 distinct CDR3 sequences. Together, the top ten hold roughly 12% of the sample.

With respect to this clonotype: Its antigen is not yet known.

Counted from cysteine to phenylalanine, this CDR3 has 12 amino acids. Only the protein is available. Looking up the germline V gene yields CDR1 MNHEY and CDR2 SVGAGI. What the work shows at the level of the full study, not this receptor alone: It remained unclear whether the expanded NKG2C-expressing T cell clones were specific for HCMV antigens. Those dominant clonotypes were again the most abundant among CD3+CD56-NKG2C+ cells in a few donors, at about 28.3-65%. In roughly 6 donors, the dominant CD3+CD56+NKG2C+ clonotypes were found to rank among the top 10 CD8+ clonotypes and to make up roughly 1.0-7.0% of CD8+ T cells.

The sequence joins TRBV6-5 to TRBJ2-1; with no DNA, the TCRdb D assignment of TRBD1 cannot be verified. The sequence came from a man younger than 30 in good health. Donor details come from another sample of the same person, matched by shared clones. Sample: blood T cells: a sorted CD56 or NKG2C T cell subset, CD4+ or CD8+ T cells, or bulk PBMC T cells (not recorded which). The CDR3 here reads CAVRGLDNEQFF.